The source of this T cell receptor beta chain is a study of Ad26.COV2.S vaccination and SARS-CoV-2 variants. Study results and caveats: An underestimation of total T cell responses may have resulted from the TCR breadth and depth analyses. Placebo recipients trailed vaccine recipients in spike-specific TCR breadth.

Treatment in this sample: some 20 received Ad26.COV2.S at low or high dose, single or two shots; about 5 received placebo; per-sample allocation not given. All samples were drawn on day 63, counting from the first vaccine or placebo injection. A Boston adult aged 18-55 years was the donor. Generated by immunoSEQ multiplex PCR, the TCRdb table keeps only in-frame clones and is missing some. The table lists about 480,000 clones, roughly 85% of them singletons. V lost 3 bases and J lost 1; bases outside the gene matches: 12. The CDR3 extends over 18 amino acids. Looked up from germline, CDR1 is MNHEY and CDR2 is SMNVEV (reference sequence). Turning to this clone: Its antigen remains unidentified.

The chain uses TRBV27 and TRBJ2-3; 8 nucleotides match TRBD1. The clonotype originates from a person between 18 and 65 years old who received the Ad26.COV2.S COVID-19 vaccine or a placebo. The specimen was peripheral blood, collected in a trial of Ad26.COV2.S vaccine versus placebo. The CDR3 sequence: CASSLTGTGFGGTDTQYF. For the CDR3, the DNA is TGTGCCAGCAGTTTGACCGGGACAGGTTTTGGAGGCACAGATACGCAGTATTTT.